This T cell receptor (beta chain) is drawn from a study of T cell changes during pregnancy in multiple sclerosis. Germline V gene sequence: CDR1 LGHNA, CDR2 YNFKEQ. J gave up 7 bases and V 1 base, and 4 bases lay outside the gene matches. The length of the CDR3 is 14 residues. Only in-frame clones appear in the TCRdb table, and some are missing; sequencing was by immunoSEQ multiplex PCR. This sample has 30,000 to 45,000 clones, with roughly nine tenths found just once. Sequenced here: peripheral blood, sampled before pregnancy. The TCR was taken from a female donor with multiple sclerosis, enrolled in a pregnancy study. This chain links TRBV4-2 with TRBJ1-1, with 9 bases aligning to TRBD1. For the CDR3, the DNA is TGTGCCAGCAGCCAAGTACGGACAGGGGATGAAGCTTTCTTT. It encodes CASSQVRTGDEAFF.